Below are 5 T cell receptor beta chains sequenced from a single sample in a study of blood T cell repertoires in COVID-19. Produced via immunoSEQ multiplex PCR; TCRdb's table is partial and in-frame only. The repertoire holds around 320,000 clones, with around nine tenths as singletons. Source material: PBMCs or T cells enriched from blood (not recorded which). These TCRs come from a woman under 40 who had been exposed to COVID-19.

This clone has more than one count but fewer than ten. The rearrangement uses TRBV11-2 and TRBJ1-3; TRBD1 matches at 8 bases. There are 16 residues in the CDR3. The junction had 4 bases not matched to a gene; V was cut back by 1 base and J by 2 bases. Germline loops: CDR1 SGHAT, CDR2 FQNNGV. The CDR3 nucleotides read TGTGCCAGCAGCTTAGTGATACAGGGGGCTGGAAACACCATATATTTT. It codes for CASSLVIQGAGNTIYF.

The chain is built from TRBV24-1 and TRBJ2-5; D gene uncertain. The CDR3 has 13 residues. The germline V gene encodes CDR1 KGHDR and CDR2 SFDVKD. V was cut by 9 bases and J by 0 bases, with 10 bases left in between. CDR3 sequence: CATPRENQETQYF. In DNA, the CDR3 is TGTGCCACCCCGAGAGAGAACCAAGAGACCCAGTACTTC.

As for this clone: Sequence at one end of the junction differs from germline and may be a read error. This sequence joins TRBV14 and TRBJ1-1; the D is unclear. Per the germline V gene, CDR1 is SGHDN and CDR2 is FVKESK. The length of the CDR3 is 13 residues. As DNA, the CDR3 is TGTGCCAGCAGCCAAGATCTAAGTATGAAGCTGATCTTT. It encodes CASSQDLSMKLIF.

The rearrangement joins TRBV10-3 to TRBJ1-2, with D tentatively TRBD1 (6 bases). Germline-derived CDR1 and CDR2 are ENHRY and SYGVKD. V was cut by 6 bases and J by 6 bases, with 11 bases left in between. The CDR3 is 12 amino acids. The CDR3, as DNA: TGTGCCATCAGACAGGGTTCAGATGGCTACACCTTC. Protein: CAIRQGSDGYTF.

V is TRBV28 and J is TRBJ2-1, with D perhaps TRBD2 (6 bases). Trimming removed 6 bases at V and 4 bases at J, with 19 bases between. The CDR3 has 16 amino acids. Looked up from germline, CDR1 is MDHEN and CDR2 is SYDVKM. The CDR3 region is CASRPSAGGPYNEQFF. CDR3 sequence (DNA): TGTGCCAGCAGACCGAGCGCCGGGGGACCTTACAATGAGCAGTTCTTC.